This record covers a single T cell receptor beta chain. Its antigen is currently unknown. Profiling relied on immunoSEQ multiplex PCR, and the TCRdb table lists in-frame clones only, not all of them. The table includes some 100,000 clones, over 75% detected once. The data were obtained in a study of OX40 agonist ivuxolimab in advanced cancers. Findings and caveats of the study: Among some nonresponders, normalized T-cell clonal expansion was also low. Expanded clones were, on average, more numerous among CD8+ T cells than CD4+. Clonal expansion by week 6 occurred in CD4+ and CD8+ blood T cells (at 0.1 to 3.0 mg/kg).

The CDR3 length is 16 residues. With V trimmed by 1 base and J by 2 bases, 4 bases remained unmatched. CDR1 is SGHTA, CDR2 FQGNSA, per germline. This receptor was taken from an adult with an advanced solid tumor such as melanoma, head and neck, liver or kidney cancer. The genes are TRBV7-2 and TRBJ2-3, with 9 bases identical to TRBD2. The specimen was CD4+ or CD8+ T cells sorted from blood, collected in a trial of the OX40 agonist ivuxolimab. The CDR3 here is CASSLGGRVLTDTQYF. CDR3 sequence (DNA): TGTGCCAGCAGCTTAGGCGGGAGGGTCCTCACAGATACGCAGTATTTT.